These T cell receptor beta chains were read from a single sample in a study of cytomegalovirus exposure and HLA in healthy donors. Profiling relied on immunoSEQ multiplex PCR, and the TCRdb table lists in-frame clones only, not all of them. The data show about 89,000 clones, 85% seen once. The sample was PBMCs. Every receptor here comes from a man aged 35 to 55 in good health and CMV-seropositive. CDR3s include the opening cysteine and the closing phenylalanine or tryptophan. Fields, in order: CDR3 length, J gene, V gene, D gene, clone size, CDR3 protein, CDR3 DNA. D genes are given only for firm matches. Rows may omit the clone size; those that give it use once, few, many or a size class.

>14|TRBJ2-7|TRBV14|NA|NA
CASSHQANRYEQYF
TGTGCCAGCAGCCATCAGGCCAACCGCTACGAGCAGTACTTC
>15|TRBJ2-3|TRBV19|TRBD2|NA
CASRNRGGAADTQYF
TGTGCCAGTAGAAATCGGGGGGGCGCGGCAGATACGCAGTATTTT
>14|TRBJ1-5|TRBV5-1|NA|NA
CASSLVGGNQPQHF
TGCGCCAGCAGCTTGGTAGGGGGCAATCAGCCCCAGCATTTT
>13|TRBJ1-6|TRBV29-1|NA|NA
CSVRTGRNSPLHF
TGCAGCGTCCGAACAGGGCGGAATTCACCCCTCCACTTT
>15|TRBJ2-1|TRBV27|TRBD2|NA
CASSLGAGGPYEQFF
TGTGCCAGCAGTTTGGGAGCGGGGGGGCCCTATGAGCAGTTCTTC
>16|TRBJ2-3|TRBV7-3|NA|few
CASSERAGLGTDTQYF
TGTGCCAGCAGCGAAAGGGCGGGTTTGGGCACAGATACGCAGTATTTT
>14|TRBJ2-7|TRBV6-6|TRBD1|few
CASSPDRVVYEQYF
TGTGCCAGCAGTCCGGACAGGGTGGTGTACGAGCAGTACTTC
>15|TRBJ2-5|TRBV9|TRBD2|NA
CASSYMGLHQETQYF
TGTGCCAGCAGCTATATGGGACTACACCAAGAGACCCAGTACTTC
>14|TRBJ2-3|TRBV10-2|NA|NA
CASSSLRDTDTQYF
TGCGCCAGCAGTTCCCTGAGAGACACAGATACGCAGTATTTT
>18|TRBJ1-5|TRBV21-1|NA|NA
CASSKRDREGFGNQPQHF
TGTGCCAGCAGCAAGCGGGACAGGGAGGGCTTTGGCAATCAGCCCCAGCATTTT
>13|TRBJ1-1|TRBV7-2|TRBD1|NA
CASSKQGATEAFF
TGTGCCAGCAGCAAGCAGGGGGCCACTGAAGCTTTCTTT
>17|TRBJ1-2|TRBV7-2|NA|NA
CASSLRSWAPNIPGYTF
TGTGCCAGCAGCTTACGTAGTTGGGCACCCAATATTCCTGGCTACACCTTC
>14|TRBJ2-7|TRBV28|TRBD2|NA
CASSAGGPLVEQYF
TGTGCCAGCAGTGCGGGAGGTCCTCTTGTGGAGCAGTACTTC
>14|TRBJ1-6|TRBV9|TRBD1|NA
CASSRTGDNSPLHF
TGTGCCAGCAGCCGGACAGGGGATAATTCACCCCTCCACTTT
>11|TRBJ1-2|TRBV30|NA|NA
CAWDRNYGYTF
TGTGCCTGGGACAGAAACTATGGCTACACCTTC
>13|TRBJ2-3|TRBV7-9|NA|NA
CASSPGSTDTQYF
TGTGCCAGCAGCCCGGGGTCGACAGATACGCAGTATTTT
>17|TRBJ1-5|TRBV5-6|NA|NA
CASSLADGGYSNQPQHF
TGTGCCAGCAGCTTGGCTGACGGGGGATATAGCAATCAGCCCCAGCATTTT
>14|TRBJ2-7|TRBV5-1|TRBD2|once
CASGVGGPYYEQYF
TGCGCCAGCGGGGTGGGAGGGCCGTACTACGAGCAGTACTTC
>17|TRBJ2-3|TRBV19|TRBD1|NA
CASSPRQGEGGTDTQYF
TGTGCCAGTAGTCCGCGACAGGGCGAGGGAGGCACAGATACGCAGTATTTT
>17|TRBJ2-7|TRBV27|TRBD2|NA
CASSRLTGGAYSYEQYF
TGTGCCAGCAGTCGGTTAACCGGGGGGGCGTACTCCTACGAGCAGTACTTC
>17|TRBJ1-5|TRBV19|NA|NA
CASTMSRAGIGNQPQHF
TGTGCCAGTACCATGAGCAGGGCGGGAATCGGCAATCAGCCCCAGCATTTT
>15|TRBJ2-3|TRBV5-8|NA|NA
CASSLGEAAGDTQYF
TGTGCCAGCAGCTTGGGGGAAGCGGCCGGGGATACGCAGTATTTT
>13|TRBJ1-1|TRBV11-1|NA|NA
CASSLKRNTEAFF
TGTGCCAGCAGCTTAAAGAGAAACACTGAAGCTTTCTTT
>13|TRBJ2-1|TRBV10-1|NA|NA
CASSTRANGEQFF
TGCGCCAGCAGCACTAGGGCCAATGGGGAGCAGTTCTTC
>11|TRBJ1-5|TRBV28|NA|NA
CASSSGGGQHF
TGTGCCAGCAGTTCGGGGGGGGGCCAGCATTTT
>18|TRBJ1-6|TRBV30|NA|NA
CAWSPGFPQWEGGSPLHF
TGTGCCTGGAGTCCCGGCTTCCCACAGTGGGAAGGGGGTTCACCCCTCCACTTT
>14|TRBJ1-1|TRBV6-5|TRBD1|NA
CASSWTGYDTEAFF
TGTGCCAGCAGTTGGACAGGGTATGACACTGAAGCTTTCTTT
>16|TRBJ2-7|TRBV5-4|TRBD1|few
CASSLGGPGQIYEQYF
TGTGCCAGCAGCTTGGGGGGACCGGGACAGATTTACGAGCAGTACTTC
>17|TRBJ2-1|TRBV11-3|NA|NA
CASSLRWRGFSYNEQFF
TGTGCCAGCAGCCTCCGGTGGCGGGGCTTCTCCTACAATGAGCAGTTCTTC
>17|TRBJ1-2|TRBV10-3|TRBD1|NA
CAISEFKSAGGDYGYTF
TGTGCCATCAGTGAGTTCAAATCGGCAGGGGGCGACTATGGCTACACCTTC
>17|TRBJ2-7|TRBV5-1|TRBD2|NA
CASSLGREAQLRDEQYF
TGCGCCAGCAGCTTGGGGCGGGAGGCCCAACTTAGGGACGAGCAGTACTTC
>14|TRBJ2-3|TRBV11-2|NA|NA
CTSSSRRGTDTQYF
TGTACCAGCAGCTCTCGCAGGGGCACAGATACGCAGTATTTT
>13|TRBJ1-5|TRBV18|NA|NA
CASSLRDNQPQHF
TGTGCCAGCTCACTGAGGGACAATCAGCCCCAGCATTTT
>13|TRBJ2-5|TRBV7-8|NA|NA
CASSFWRAQTQYF
TGTGCCAGCAGCTTTTGGCGGGCACAGACCCAGTACTTC
>15|TRBJ1-1|TRBV19|NA|NA
CASSTGQRKNTEAFF
TGTGCCAGTAGTACCGGACAGAGAAAGAACACTGAAGCTTTCTTT
>14|TRBJ1-1|TRBV6-1|NA|NA
CASSGRAGNTEAFF
TGTGCCAGCAGTGGACGGGCGGGTAACACTGAAGCTTTCTTT